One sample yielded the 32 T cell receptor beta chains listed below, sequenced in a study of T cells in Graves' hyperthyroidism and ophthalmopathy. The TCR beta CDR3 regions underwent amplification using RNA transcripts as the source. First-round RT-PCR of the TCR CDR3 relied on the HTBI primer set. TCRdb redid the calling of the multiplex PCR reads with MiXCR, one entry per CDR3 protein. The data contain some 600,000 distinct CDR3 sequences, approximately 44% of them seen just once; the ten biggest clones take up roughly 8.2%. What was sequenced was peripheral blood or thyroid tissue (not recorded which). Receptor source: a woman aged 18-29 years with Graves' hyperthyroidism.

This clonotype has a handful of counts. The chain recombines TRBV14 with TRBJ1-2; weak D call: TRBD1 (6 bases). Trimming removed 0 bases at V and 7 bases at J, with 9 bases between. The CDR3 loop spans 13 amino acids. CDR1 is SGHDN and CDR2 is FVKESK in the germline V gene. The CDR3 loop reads CASSQDQGFGYTF. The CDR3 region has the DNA TGTGCCAGCAGCCAAGACCAGGGGTTTGGCTACACCTTC.

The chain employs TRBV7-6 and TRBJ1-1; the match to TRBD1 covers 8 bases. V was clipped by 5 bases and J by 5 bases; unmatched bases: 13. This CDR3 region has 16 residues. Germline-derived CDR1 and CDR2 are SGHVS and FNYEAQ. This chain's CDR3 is CASSPIGGQGGTEAFF. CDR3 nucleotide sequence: TGTGCCAGCAGCCCGATAGGAGGACAGGGAGGGACTGAAGCTTTCTTT.

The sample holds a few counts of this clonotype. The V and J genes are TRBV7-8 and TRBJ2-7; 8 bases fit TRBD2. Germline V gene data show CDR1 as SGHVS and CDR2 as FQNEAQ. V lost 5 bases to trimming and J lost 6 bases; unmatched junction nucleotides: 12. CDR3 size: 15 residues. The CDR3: CASSPAGLVLGEQYF. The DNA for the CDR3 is TGTGCCAGCAGCCCGGCGGGACTAGTCCTCGGCGAGCAGTACTTC.

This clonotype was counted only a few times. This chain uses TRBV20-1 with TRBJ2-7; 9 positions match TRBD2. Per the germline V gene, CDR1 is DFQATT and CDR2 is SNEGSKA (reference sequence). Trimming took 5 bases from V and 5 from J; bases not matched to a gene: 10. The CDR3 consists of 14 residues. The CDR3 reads CSAGAGGAVDEQYF. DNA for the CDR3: TGCAGTGCTGGAGCGGGAGGCGCCGTCGACGAGCAGTACTTC.

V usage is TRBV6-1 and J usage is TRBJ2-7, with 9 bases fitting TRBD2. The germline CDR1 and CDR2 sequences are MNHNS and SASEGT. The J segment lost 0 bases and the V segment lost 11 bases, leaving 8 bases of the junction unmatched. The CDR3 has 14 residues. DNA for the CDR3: TGTGCCTGCCGACTAGCGGAGGGCTCCTACGAGCAGTACTTC. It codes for CACRLAEGSYEQYF.

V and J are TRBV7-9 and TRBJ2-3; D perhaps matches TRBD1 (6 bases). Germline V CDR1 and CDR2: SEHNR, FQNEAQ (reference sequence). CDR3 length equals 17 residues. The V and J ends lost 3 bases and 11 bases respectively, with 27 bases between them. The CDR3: CASSLAPGQGAHNEQYF. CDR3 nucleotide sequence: TGTGCCAGCAGCTTGGCTCCGGGACAAGGGGCCCACAATGAGCAGTATTTT.

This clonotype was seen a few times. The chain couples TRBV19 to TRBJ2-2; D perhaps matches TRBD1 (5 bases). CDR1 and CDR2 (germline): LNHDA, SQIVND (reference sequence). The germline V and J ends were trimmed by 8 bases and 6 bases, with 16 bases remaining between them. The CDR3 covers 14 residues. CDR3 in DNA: TGTGCCAGTCGAACCGCAGGGCAGGCCGGGGAGCTGTTTTTT. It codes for CASRTAGQAGELFF.

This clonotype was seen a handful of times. CDR3 coding DNA: TGTGCCAGCAGCTTAGTTTTAGGGGGATCCGAAGCTTTCTTT. Its protein product is CASSLVLGGSEAFF. The J gene is TRBJ1-1, the V gene TRBV7-2; tentative D call: TRBD1 (6 bases). Trimming shortened V by 1 base and J by 8 bases, and 14 bases separated the two germline ends. The germline V gene has CDR1 SGHTA and CDR2 FQGNSA. This CDR3 spans 14 amino acids.

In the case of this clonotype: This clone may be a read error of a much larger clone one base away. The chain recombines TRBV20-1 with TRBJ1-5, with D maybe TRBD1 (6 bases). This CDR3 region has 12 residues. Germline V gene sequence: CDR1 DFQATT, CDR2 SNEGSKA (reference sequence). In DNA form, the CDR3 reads TGCAGTGCTCTCGAGGGGGGGGTGCCCCAGCAATTT. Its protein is CSALEGGVPQQF.

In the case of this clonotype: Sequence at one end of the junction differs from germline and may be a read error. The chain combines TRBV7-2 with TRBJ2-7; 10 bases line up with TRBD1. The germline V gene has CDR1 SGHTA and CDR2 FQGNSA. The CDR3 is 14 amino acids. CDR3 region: CASSLGQGSREQYF. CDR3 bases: TGCGCCAGCAGCCTGGGACAGGGGAGTCGCGAGCAGTACTTC.

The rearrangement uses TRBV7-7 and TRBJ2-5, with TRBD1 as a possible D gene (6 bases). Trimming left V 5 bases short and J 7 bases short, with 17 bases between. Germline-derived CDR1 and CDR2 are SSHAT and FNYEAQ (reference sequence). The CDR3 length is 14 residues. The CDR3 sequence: CASSPGTSPGTQYF. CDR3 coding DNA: TGTGCCAGCAGCCCTGGGACATCCCCGGGGACCCAGTACTTC.

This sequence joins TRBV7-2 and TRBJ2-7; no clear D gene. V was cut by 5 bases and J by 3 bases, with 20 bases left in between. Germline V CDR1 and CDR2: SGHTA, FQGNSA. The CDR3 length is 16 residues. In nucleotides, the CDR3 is TGTGCCAGCAGCCAATCGGTGTCATACAAAGGCTACGAGCAGTACTTC. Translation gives CASSQSVSYKGYEQYF.

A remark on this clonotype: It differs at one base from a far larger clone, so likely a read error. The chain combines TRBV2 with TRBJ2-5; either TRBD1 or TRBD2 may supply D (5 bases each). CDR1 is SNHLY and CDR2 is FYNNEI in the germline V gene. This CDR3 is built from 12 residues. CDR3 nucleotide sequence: TGTGCCCGCAGCCCCGAGGGGGAGACCCAGTACTTC. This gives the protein CARSPEGETQYF. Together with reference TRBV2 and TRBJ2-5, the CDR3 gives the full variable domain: EPEVTQTPSHQVTQMGQEVILRCVPISNHLYFYWYRQILGQKVEFLVSFYNNEISEKSEIFDDQFSVERPDGSNFTLKIRSTKLEDSAMYFCARSPEGETQYFGPGTRLLVL.

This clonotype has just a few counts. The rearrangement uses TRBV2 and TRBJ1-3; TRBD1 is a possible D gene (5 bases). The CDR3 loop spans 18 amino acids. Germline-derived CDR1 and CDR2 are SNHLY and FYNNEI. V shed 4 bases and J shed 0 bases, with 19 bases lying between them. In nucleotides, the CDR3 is TGTGCCAGCAGTGTGTCGCGGGGACCCAGAGACTCTGGAAACACCATATATTTT. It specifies CASSVSRGPRDSGNTIYF.

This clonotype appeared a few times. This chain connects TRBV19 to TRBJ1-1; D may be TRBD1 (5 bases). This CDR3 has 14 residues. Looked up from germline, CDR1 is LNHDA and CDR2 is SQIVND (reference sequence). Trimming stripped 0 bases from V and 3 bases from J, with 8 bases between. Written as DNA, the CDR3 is TGTGCCAGTAGTATAGAGACAGCTCACACTGAAGCTTTCTTT. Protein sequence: CASSIETAHTEAFF.

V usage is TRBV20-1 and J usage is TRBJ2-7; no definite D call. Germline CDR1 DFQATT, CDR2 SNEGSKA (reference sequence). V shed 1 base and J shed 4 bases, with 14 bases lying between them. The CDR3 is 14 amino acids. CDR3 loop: CSARVSPAGYEQYF. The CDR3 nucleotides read TGCAGTGCTAGAGTCTCCCCGGCTGGGTACGAGCAGTACTTC.

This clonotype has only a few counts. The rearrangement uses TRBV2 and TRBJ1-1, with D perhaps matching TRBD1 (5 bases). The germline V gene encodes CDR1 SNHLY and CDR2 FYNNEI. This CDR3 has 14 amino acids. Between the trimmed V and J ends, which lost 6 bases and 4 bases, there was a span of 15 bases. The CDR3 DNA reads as TGTGCCAGCAGCCTTGGGACCCCTGGCACTGAAGCTTTCTTT. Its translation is CASSLGTPGTEAFF.

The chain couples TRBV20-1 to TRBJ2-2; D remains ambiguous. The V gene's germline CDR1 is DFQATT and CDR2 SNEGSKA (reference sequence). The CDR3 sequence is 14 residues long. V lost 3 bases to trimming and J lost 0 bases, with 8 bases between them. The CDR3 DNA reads TGCAGTGCTAGCGGGTTGTCGAACACCGGGGAGCTGTTTTTT. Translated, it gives CSASGLSNTGELFF.

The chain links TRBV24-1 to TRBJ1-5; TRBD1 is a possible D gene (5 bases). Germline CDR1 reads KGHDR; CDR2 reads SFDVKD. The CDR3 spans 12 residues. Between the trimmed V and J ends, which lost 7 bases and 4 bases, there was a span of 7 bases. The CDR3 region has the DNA TGTGCCACCAGCGGGGCTAATCAGCCCCAGCATTTT. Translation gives CATSGANQPQHF.

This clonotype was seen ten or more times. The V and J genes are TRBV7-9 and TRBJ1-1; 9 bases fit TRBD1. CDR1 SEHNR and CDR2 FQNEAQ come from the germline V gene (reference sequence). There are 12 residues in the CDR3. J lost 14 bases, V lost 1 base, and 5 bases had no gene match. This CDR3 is CASSLGGDRVFF. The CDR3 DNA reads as TGTGCCAGCAGCTTAGGCGGGGACAGGGTCTTCTTT.

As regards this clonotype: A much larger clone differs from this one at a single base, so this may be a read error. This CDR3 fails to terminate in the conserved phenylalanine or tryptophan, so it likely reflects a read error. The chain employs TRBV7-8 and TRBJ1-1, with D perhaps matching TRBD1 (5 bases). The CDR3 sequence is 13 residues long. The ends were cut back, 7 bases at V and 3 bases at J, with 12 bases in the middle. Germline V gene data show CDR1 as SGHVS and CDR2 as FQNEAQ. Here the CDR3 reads CASIEDSHTEAFL. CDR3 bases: TGTGCCAGCATCGAAGACAGCCACACTGAAGCTTTCCTT.

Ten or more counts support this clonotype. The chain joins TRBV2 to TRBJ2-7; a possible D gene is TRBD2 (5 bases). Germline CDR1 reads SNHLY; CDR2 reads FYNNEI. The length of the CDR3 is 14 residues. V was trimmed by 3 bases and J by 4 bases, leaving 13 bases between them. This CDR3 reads CASSDGEWLYEQYF. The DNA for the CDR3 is TGTGCCAGCAGTGACGGGGAATGGCTATACGAGCAGTACTTC.

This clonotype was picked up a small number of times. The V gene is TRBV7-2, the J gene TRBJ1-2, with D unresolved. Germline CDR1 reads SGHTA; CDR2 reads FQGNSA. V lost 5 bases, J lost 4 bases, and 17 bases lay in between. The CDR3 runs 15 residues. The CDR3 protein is CASSQFGFPGYGYTF. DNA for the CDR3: TGTGCCAGCAGCCAATTTGGGTTCCCGGGCTATGGCTACACCTTC.

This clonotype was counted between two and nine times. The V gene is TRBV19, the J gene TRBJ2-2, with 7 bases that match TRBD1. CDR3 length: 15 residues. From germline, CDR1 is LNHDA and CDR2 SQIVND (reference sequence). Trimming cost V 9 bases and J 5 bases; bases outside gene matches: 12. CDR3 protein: CASSARDSRTGELFF. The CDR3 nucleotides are TGTGCCAGCTCAGCCCGGGACAGTAGAACCGGGGAGCTGTTTTTT.

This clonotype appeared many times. The CDR3 region is CAISEDGGNGYTF. CDR3 DNA sequence: TGTGCCATCAGTGAGGACGGGGGAAATGGCTACACCTTC. The gene calls are TRBV10-3 and TRBJ1-2, with D maybe TRBD1 (5 bases). V lost 2 bases and J 6 bases, leaving 10 bases between the germline ends. The V gene's germline CDR1 is ENHRY and CDR2 SYGVKD. The CDR3 extends over 13 amino acids.

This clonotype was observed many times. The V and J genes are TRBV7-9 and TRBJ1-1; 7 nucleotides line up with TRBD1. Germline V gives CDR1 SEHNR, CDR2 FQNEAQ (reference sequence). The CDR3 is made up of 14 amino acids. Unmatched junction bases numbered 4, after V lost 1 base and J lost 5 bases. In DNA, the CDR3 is TGTGCCAGCAGCTTAGATACAGGGGTGACTGAAGCTTTCTTT. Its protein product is CASSLDTGVTEAFF.

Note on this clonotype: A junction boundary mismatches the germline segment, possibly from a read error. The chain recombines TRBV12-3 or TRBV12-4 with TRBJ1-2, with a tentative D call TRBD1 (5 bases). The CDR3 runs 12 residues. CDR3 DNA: TGTGCCATCCGGGGCGGCCTGCATGGCCACACCTTC. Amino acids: CAIRGGLHGHTF.

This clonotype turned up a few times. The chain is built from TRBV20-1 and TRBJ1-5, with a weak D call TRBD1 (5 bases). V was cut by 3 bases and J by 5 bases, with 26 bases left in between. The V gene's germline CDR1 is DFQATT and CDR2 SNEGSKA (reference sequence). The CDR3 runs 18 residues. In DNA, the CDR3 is TGCAGTGCTAGCGAACGGCCCCCCGGACACACGGGGGATCAGCCCCAGCATTTT. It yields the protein CSASERPPGHTGDQPQHF.

CDR3 sequence: CASSLARLAGGYEQYF. CDR3 nucleotides: TGTGCCAGCAGCTTAGCCCGACTAGCGGGAGGCTACGAGCAGTACTTC. The chain uses TRBV7-8 and TRBJ2-7; 13 bases are a match to TRBD2. The CDR3 consists of 16 residues. Germline CDR1 and CDR2: SGHVS and FQNEAQ. The V gene end was trimmed by 0 bases and the J gene end by 3 bases; junction bases not matched to a gene: 2.

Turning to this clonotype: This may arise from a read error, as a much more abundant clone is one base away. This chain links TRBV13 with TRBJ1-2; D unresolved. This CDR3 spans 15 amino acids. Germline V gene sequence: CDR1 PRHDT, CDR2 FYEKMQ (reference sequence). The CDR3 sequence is CASSLRGDGRYSYTF. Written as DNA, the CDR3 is TGTGCCAGCAGCCTACGCGGAGACGGTCGCTATAGCTACACCTTC. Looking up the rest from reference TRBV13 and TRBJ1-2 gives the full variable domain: AAGVIQSPRHLIKEKRETATLKCYPIPRHDTVYWYQQGPGQDPQFLISFYEKMQSDKGSIPDRFSAQQFSDYHSELNMSSLELGDSALYFCASSLRGDGRYSYTFGSGTRLTVV.

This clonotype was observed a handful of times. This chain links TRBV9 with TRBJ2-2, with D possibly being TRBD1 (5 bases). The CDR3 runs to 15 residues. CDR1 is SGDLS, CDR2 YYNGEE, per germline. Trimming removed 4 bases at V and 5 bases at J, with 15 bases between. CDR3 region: CASSPEQVLTGELFF. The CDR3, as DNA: TGTGCCAGCAGCCCGGAACAGGTGCTAACCGGGGAGCTGTTTTTT.

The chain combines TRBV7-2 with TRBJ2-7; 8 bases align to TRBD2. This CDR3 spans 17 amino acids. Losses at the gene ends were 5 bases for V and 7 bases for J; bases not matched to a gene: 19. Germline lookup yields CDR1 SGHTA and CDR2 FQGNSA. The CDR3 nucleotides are TGTGCCAGCAGCCAATCAACCGGGGGGGCGACCAAGAGGGAGCAGTACTTC. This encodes CASSQSTGGATKREQYF.